These 23 T cell receptor beta chains were sequenced from one sample in a study of T-cell memory formation after mild COVID-19. In TCRdb, the 5' RACE reads were re-called with MiXCR into one record per CDR3 protein. This sample yields about 610,000 distinct CDR3 sequences, of which approximately 15% are seen a single time; roughly 8% belongs to the top ten. Sample: PBMCs or a T cell subset sorted from them (not recorded which). The receptors here all came from an adult woman who had mild COVID-19 (a few samples of this study predate the infection). Cell type and time point are not known.

This clonotype has a handful of counts. The J gene is TRBJ1-2, the V gene TRBV19; D remains unclear. The CDR3 runs 13 residues. Trimming took 3 bases from V and 4 from J, leaving 9 bases between them. Germline lookup yields CDR1 LNHDA and CDR2 SQIVND (reference sequence). The CDR3 sequence is CASSISAIYGYTF. CDR3 DNA sequence: TGTGCCAGTAGTATTTCGGCGATCTATGGCTACACCTTC.

This clonotype was counted only a few times. V usage is TRBV6-6 and J usage is TRBJ1-1, with unresolved D. V gave up 6 bases and J gave up 0 bases, with 11 bases separating them. The CDR3 totals 14 residues. Looked up from germline, CDR1 is MNHNY and CDR2 is SVGAGI (reference sequence). The CDR3 DNA follows: TGTGCCAGCAGCTTCGACACGTTGAACACTGAAGCTTTCTTT. It encodes CASSFDTLNTEAFF.

The rearrangement joins TRBV4-1 to TRBJ2-1; 10 nucleotides agree with TRBD1. This CDR3 region has 18 residues. After removal of 3 bases from V and 1 base from J, the junction contained 9 bases not matched to a gene. Germline CDR1 MGHRA, CDR2 YSYEKL. This CDR3 is CASSHYLGQGFSYNEQFF. In nucleotides, the CDR3 is TGCGCCAGCAGCCACTACTTGGGACAGGGGTTTTCCTACAATGAGCAGTTCTTC.

The rearrangement joins TRBV7-3 to TRBJ2-1; D gene unclear. The V gene lost 3 bases and the J gene lost 4 bases, with 10 bases spanning the gap. There are 14 residues in the CDR3. The V gene's germline CDR1 is SGHTA and CDR2 FQGTGA. In DNA form, the CDR3 reads TGTGCCAGCAGCTTCGGCGCCGATTACAATGAGCAGTTCTTC. As protein: CASSFGADYNEQFF.

The table lists this clonotype with a few counts. V usage is TRBV12-3 or TRBV12-4 and J usage is TRBJ1-4; unclear D gene. The CDR3 is 15 residues long. Trimming stripped 5 bases from V and 2 bases from J, with 12 bases between. The CDR3 DNA is TGTGCCAGCAGTCTCCAGCGGGGTACTAATGAAAAACTGTTTTTT. Its protein product is CASSLQRGTNEKLFF.

This clonotype has just a few counts. This sequence joins TRBV9 and TRBJ2-1; D unclear. From germline, CDR1 is SGDLS and CDR2 YYNGEE. V was pared by 4 bases and J by 0 bases, with 11 bases between. CDR3 length equals 15 residues. CDR3: CASSRPGPSYNEQFF. The CDR3 DNA sequence: TGTGCCAGCAGCCGGCCGGGCCCCTCCTACAATGAGCAGTTCTTC.

V is TRBV4-3 and J is TRBJ2-7; 10 bases fit TRBD1. Germline assignment: CDR1 LGHNA and CDR2 YSLEER. V lost 4 bases, J lost 6 bases, and 9 bases stayed unmatched. The CDR3 has 15 amino acids. DNA of the CDR3: TGCGCCAGCAGCCGGGATGGGACAGGGGCTGTCGAGCAGTACTTC. This codes for CASSRDGTGAVEQYF.

The chain carries TRBV6-5 and TRBJ1-2, with a weak D call TRBD1 (6 bases). This CDR3 comprises 12 residues. Trimming shortened V by 10 bases and J by 0 bases, and 9 bases separated the two germline ends. The germline V gene encodes CDR1 MNHEY and CDR2 SVGAGI. CDR3 sequence reads: CATYRANYGYTF. DNA for the CDR3: TGTGCCACCTACAGGGCTAACTATGGCTACACCTTC.

The chain carries TRBV30 and TRBJ2-1; TRBD2 matches at 9 bases. There are 15 residues in the CDR3. Unmatched junction bases numbered 8, after V lost 2 bases and J lost 6 bases. The V gene's germline CDR1 is GTSNPN and CDR2 SVGIG (reference sequence). Here the CDR3 DNA reads TGTGCCTGGAGTCCCGTAGCGGGAGTAGGCAATGAGCAGTTCTTC. Protein sequence: CAWSPVAGVGNEQFF. The full variable domain, rest sourced from reference TRBV30 and TRBJ2-1, is SQTIHQWPATLVQPVGSPLSLECTVEGTSNPNLYWYRQAAGRGLQLLFYSVGIGQISSEVPQNLSASRPQDRQFILSSKKLLLSDSGFYLCAWSPVAGVGNEQFFGPGTRLTVL.

The J gene is TRBJ2-5, the V gene TRBV4-2; TRBD1 matches 9 bases. V dropped 1 base and J dropped 4; count of bases not matched to a gene: 13. CDR1 is LGHNA and CDR2 is YNFKEQ in the germline V gene. The CDR3 runs 18 residues. CDR3 amino acids: CASSQVKTGGLETETQYF. CDR3 bases: TGTGCCAGCAGCCAAGTGAAGACAGGGGGGTTAGAAACAGAGACCCAGTACTTC.

The J gene is TRBJ2-3, the V gene TRBV27, with 11 bases identical to TRBD2. The ends lost 7 bases at V and 1 base at J; junction bases unmatched: 10. The germline gives CDR1 MNHEY, CDR2 SMNVEV (reference sequence). CDR3 length: 17 residues. The CDR3 nucleotides are TGTGCCAGCATGGGAATAGCGGGAGGGCCGCGCACAGATACGCAGTATTTT. Translated: CASMGIAGGPRTDTQYF.

CDR3 sequence: CASSLGPGEGYGYTF. The CDR3 bases are TGTGCCAGCAGCTTAGGACCAGGGGAGGGATATGGCTACACCTTC. The chain uses TRBV7-6 and TRBJ1-2; the D gene is possibly TRBD1 (6 bases). V gave up 1 base and J gave up 5 bases, with 14 bases separating them. This CDR3 region has 15 residues. Germline assignment: CDR1 SGHVS and CDR2 FNYEAQ. Combining the CDR3 with reference TRBV7-6 and TRBJ1-2 gives the whole variable domain GAGVSQSPRYKVTKRGQDVALRCDPISGHVSLYWYRQALGQGPEFLTYFNYEAQQDKSGLPNDRFSAERPEGSISTLTIQRTEQRDSAMYRCASSLGPGEGYGYTFGSGTRLTVV.

This clonotype has at least ten counts. The V and J genes are TRBV5-6 and TRBJ2-1, with 9 bases identical to TRBD1. This CDR3 is 15 amino acids long. V was clipped by 3 bases and J by 2 bases; unmatched bases: 3. CDR1 and CDR2 from the germline V gene are SGHDT and YYEEEE. As DNA, the CDR3 is TGTGCCAGCAGCTGGACAGGGGCCCCCTACAATGAGCAGTTCTTC. This codes for CASSWTGAPYNEQFF.

This clonotype was seen a handful of times. This sequence joins TRBV12-3 or TRBV12-4 and TRBJ2-5; D unresolved. The V and J ends lost 3 bases and 4 bases respectively, with 12 bases between them. The CDR3 extends over 14 amino acids. CDR3 bases: TGTGCCAGCAGTTTGTTTGGACGTGGAGAGACCCAGTACTTC. It translates to CASSLFGRGETQYF.

The CDR3 reads CASSLPGQGVIEQYF. The CDR3 coding sequence is TGTGCCAGCAGCTTACCGGGACAGGGGGTTATCGAGCAGTACTTC. The chain carries TRBV7-9 and TRBJ2-7; 11 bases are a match to TRBD1. CDR3 length: 15 amino acids. J was trimmed by 6 bases and V by 2 bases; bases with no gene match: 6. CDR1 SEHNR and CDR2 FQNEAQ come from the germline V gene (reference sequence).

This clonotype has a count of ten or more. The chain has TRBV5-1 and TRBJ2-7; D gene unclear. V was pared by 2 bases and J by 3 bases, with 9 bases between. Germline loops: CDR1 SGHRS, CDR2 YFSETQ. The CDR3 covers 13 residues. CDR3 nucleotides: TGCGCCAGCAGCTTTCGTTCTGGCTACGAGCAGTACTTC. Amino acids: CASSFRSGYEQYF.

This clonotype was detected a few times. The chain recombines TRBV24-1 with TRBJ1-5, with 10 bases identical to TRBD1. Germline CDR1 reads KGHDR; CDR2 reads SFDVKD. J lost 5 bases, V lost 3 bases, and 3 bases had no gene match. The CDR3 totals 15 residues. The CDR3 spells CATSDGGQGHQPQHF. CDR3 bases: TGTGCCACCAGTGATGGGGGACAGGGGCATCAGCCCCAGCATTTT.

This clonotype has only a few counts. The rearrangement joins TRBV6-4 to TRBJ1-2; TRBD1 matches 7 bases. Unmatched junction bases numbered 0, after V lost 6 bases and J lost 2 bases. This CDR3 is built from 12 residues. Germline V gene data show CDR1 as MRHNA and CDR2 as SNTAGT. This chain's CDR3 is CASRTGNYGYTF. The CDR3 DNA follows: TGTGCCAGCAGGACAGGGAACTATGGCTACACCTTC.

This clonotype has more than one count but fewer than ten. The chain couples TRBV7-6 to TRBJ2-1, with TRBD2 matching 11 bases. CDR1 is SGHVS, CDR2 FNYEAQ, per germline. J was trimmed by 4 bases and V by 5 bases; bases with no gene match: 7. The CDR3 is made up of 16 amino acids. CDR3 sequence (DNA): TGTGCCAGCAGCCTTACTAGCGGGGGCCAATACAATGAGCAGTTCTTC. Its translation: CASSLTSGGQYNEQFF.

This sequence joins TRBV19 and TRBJ1-2, with a tentative D call TRBD1 (6 bases). The germline CDR1 and CDR2 sequences are LNHDA and SQIVND (reference sequence). CDR3 size: 15 residues. The V and J ends lost 6 bases and 2 bases respectively, with 16 bases between them. In DNA, the CDR3 is TGTGCCAGTAGAGATGGGGGGGCGAAGAACTATGGCTACACCTTC. Translated, it gives CASRDGGAKNYGYTF.

This rearrangement joins TRBV20-1 to TRBJ2-1; D is ambiguous. V was pared by 0 bases and J by 3 bases, with 21 bases between. CDR1 DFQATT and CDR2 SNEGSKA come from the germline V gene (reference sequence). The CDR3 runs to 18 residues. This chain's CDR3 is CSARDTVYTFSYYNEQFF. The CDR3 coding sequence is TGCAGTGCTAGAGATACGGTCTATACTTTCTCCTACTACAATGAGCAGTTCTTC.

This chain links TRBV6-1 with TRBJ2-5; possibly TRBD2 for D (7 bases). V lost 6 bases and J lost 5, with 28 bases in between. The CDR3 loop spans 18 amino acids. Germline V CDR1 and CDR2: MNHNS, SASEGT. CDR3 region: CASRYRIGGLEVRETQYF. The CDR3 DNA is TGTGCCAGCAGATACAGGATCGGGGGGCTCGAGGTACGGGAGACCCAGTACTTC.

In this sample, this clonotype turned up many times. This chain links TRBV6-2 or TRBV6-3 with TRBJ2-1, with D perhaps matching TRBD1 (5 bases). This CDR3 contains 15 residues. V was shortened by 2 bases and J by 8 bases, with 16 bases between the two germline ends. Looked up from germline, CDR1 is MNHEY and CDR2 is SVGEGT. In DNA form, the CDR3 reads TGTGCCAGCAGTTACCGTTCAGGGTTATACGATGAGCAGTTCTTC. This encodes CASSYRSGLYDEQFF.